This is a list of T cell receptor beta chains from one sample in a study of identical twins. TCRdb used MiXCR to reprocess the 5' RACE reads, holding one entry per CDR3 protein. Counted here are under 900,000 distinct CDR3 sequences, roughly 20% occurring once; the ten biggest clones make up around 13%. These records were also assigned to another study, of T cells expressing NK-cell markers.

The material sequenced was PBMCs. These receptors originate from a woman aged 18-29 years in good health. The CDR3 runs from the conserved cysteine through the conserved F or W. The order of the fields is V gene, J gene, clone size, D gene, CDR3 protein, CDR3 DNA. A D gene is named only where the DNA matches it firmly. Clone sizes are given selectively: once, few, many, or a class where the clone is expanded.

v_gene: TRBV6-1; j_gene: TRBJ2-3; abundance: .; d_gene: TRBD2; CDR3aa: CASRSLAGVPTDTQYF; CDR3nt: TGTGCCAGCAGATCATTAGCGGGAGTCCCCACAGATACGCAGTATTTT
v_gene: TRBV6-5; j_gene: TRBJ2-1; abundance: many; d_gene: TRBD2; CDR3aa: CASSLRLAGDFEQFF; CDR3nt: TGTGCCAGCAGTTTACGGCTAGCGGGAGATTTTGAGCAGTTCTTC
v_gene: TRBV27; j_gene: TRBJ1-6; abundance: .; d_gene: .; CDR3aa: CATPAGRNSPLHF; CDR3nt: TGTGCCACTCCAGCCGGGAGGAATTCACCCCTCCACTTT
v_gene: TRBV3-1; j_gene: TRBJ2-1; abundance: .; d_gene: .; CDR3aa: CASSQAKRLLYNEQFF; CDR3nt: TGTGCCAGCAGCCAAGCGAAGCGGTTACTCTACAATGAGCAGTTCTTC
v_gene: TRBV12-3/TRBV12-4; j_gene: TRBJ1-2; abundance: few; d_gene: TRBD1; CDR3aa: CASSSDTSDRGYGYTF; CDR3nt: TGTGCCAGCAGTTCAGATACGTCGGACAGGGGCTATGGCTACACCTTC
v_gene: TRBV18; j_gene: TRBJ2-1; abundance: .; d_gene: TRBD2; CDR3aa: CASSDTSDKQFF; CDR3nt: TGTGCCAGCTCAGACACTAGCGACAAGCAGTTCTTC
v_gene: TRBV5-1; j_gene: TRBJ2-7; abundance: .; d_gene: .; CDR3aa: CASSSPFRDYEQYF; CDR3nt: TGCGCCAGCAGCTCCCCATTCCGGGACTACGAGCAGTACTTC
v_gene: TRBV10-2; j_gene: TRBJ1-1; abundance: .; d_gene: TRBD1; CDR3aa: CASSERQGIITEAFF; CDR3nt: TGCGCCAGCAGTGAGCGACAGGGTATAATCACTGAAGCTTTCTTT
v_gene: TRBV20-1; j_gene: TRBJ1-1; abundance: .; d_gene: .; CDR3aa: CSAKSGLNTEAFF; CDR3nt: TGCAGTGCTAAATCCGGCTTGAACACTGAAGCTTTCTTT
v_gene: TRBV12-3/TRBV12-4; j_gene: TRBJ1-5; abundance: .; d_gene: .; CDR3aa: CASRGGYSNQPQHF; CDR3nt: TGTGCCAGCAGGGGAGGGTATAGCAATCAGCCCCAGCATTTT
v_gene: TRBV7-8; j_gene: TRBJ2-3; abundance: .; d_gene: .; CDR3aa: CASSQGLQEYF; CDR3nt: TGTGCCAGCAGCCAGGGACTCCAGGAGTATTTT
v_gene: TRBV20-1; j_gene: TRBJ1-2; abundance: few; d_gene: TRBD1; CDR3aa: CSAKRGQGNYGYTF; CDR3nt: TGCAGTGCTAAAAGGGGACAGGGTAACTATGGCTACACCTTC
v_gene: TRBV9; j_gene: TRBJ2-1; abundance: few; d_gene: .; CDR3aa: CASSVDPGLGNEQFF; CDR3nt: TGTGCCAGCAGCGTAGACCCCGGACTCGGGAATGAGCAGTTCTTC
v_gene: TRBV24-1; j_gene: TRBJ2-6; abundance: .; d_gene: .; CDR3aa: CATSDPGSGANVLTF; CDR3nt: TGTGCCACCAGTGATCCAGGGTCTGGGGCCAACGTCCTGACTTTC
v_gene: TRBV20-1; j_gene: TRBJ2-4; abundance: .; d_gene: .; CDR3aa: CSAPGVLNIQYF; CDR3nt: TGCAGTGCTCCAGGGGTTCTGAACATTCAGTACTTC
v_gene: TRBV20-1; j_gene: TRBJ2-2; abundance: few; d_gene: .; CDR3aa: CSARDARGTGELFF; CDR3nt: TGCAGTGCTAGAGATGCGAGGGGCACCGGGGAGCTGTTTTTT
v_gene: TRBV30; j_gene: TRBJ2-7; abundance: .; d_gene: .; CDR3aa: CAWGSRGAREQYF; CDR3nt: TGTGCCTGGGGTTCCCGGGGGGCCCGGGAGCAGTACTTC
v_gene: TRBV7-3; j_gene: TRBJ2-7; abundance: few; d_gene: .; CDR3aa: CATACEPSITYEQYF; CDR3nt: TGTGCCACCGCCTGTGAGCCGTCGATAACCTACGAGCAGTACTTC
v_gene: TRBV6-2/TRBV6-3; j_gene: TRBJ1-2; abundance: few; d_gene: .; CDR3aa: CASSYFDRRNGYTF; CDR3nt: TGTGCCAGCAGTTACTTTGACAGGAGGAATGGCTACACCTTC
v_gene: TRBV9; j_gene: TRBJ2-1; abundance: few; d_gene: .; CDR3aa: CASSVEAFSYNEQFF; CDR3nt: TGTGCCAGCAGCGTAGAGGCCTTCTCCTACAATGAGCAGTTCTTC
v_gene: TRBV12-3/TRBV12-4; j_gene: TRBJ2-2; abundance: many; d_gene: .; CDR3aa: CASRGRGSGSTGELFF; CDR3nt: TGTGCCAGCCGGGGCCGGGGGAGCGGTAGCACCGGGGAGCTGTTTTTT
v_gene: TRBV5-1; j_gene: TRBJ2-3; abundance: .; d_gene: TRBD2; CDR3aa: CASSFGASGRTDTQYF; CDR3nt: TGCGCCAGCAGCTTTGGGGCTAGCGGACGCACAGATACGCAGTATTTT
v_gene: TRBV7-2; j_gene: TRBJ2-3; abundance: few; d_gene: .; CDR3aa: CASSSPSGGTQYF; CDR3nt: TGTGCCAGCAGCTCACCTTCGGGTGGTACGCAGTATTTT
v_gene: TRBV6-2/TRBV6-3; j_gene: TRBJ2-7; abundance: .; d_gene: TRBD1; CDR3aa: CASSYSNGQGSYEQYF; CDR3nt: TGTGCCAGCAGTTACTCGAACGGACAGGGGTCCTACGAGCAGTACTTC
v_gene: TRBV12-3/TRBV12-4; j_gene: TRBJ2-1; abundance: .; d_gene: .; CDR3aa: CASSFIPGVNEQFF; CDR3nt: TGTGCCAGCAGTTTTATTCCGGGAGTAAATGAGCAGTTCTTC
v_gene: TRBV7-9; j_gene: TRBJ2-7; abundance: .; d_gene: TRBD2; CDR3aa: CASSSSTGTRAYEQYF; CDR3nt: TGTGCCAGCAGCTCATCCACGGGGACTAGAGCCTACGAGCAGTACTTC
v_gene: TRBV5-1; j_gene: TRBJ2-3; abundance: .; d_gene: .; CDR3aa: CASSLEAIPDTQYF; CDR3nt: TGCGCCAGCAGCTTGGAGGCGATTCCAGATACGCAGTATTTT
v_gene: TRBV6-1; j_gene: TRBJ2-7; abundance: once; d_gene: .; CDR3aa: CASIQGSPYEQYF; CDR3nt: TGTGCCAGTATACAGGGTTCCCCCTACGAGCAGTACTTC
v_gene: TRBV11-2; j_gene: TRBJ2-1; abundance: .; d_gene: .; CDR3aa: CASSLDRGRSSYNEQFF; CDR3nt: TGTGCCAGCAGCTTAGATAGGGGCAGATCCTCCTACAATGAGCAGTTCTTC
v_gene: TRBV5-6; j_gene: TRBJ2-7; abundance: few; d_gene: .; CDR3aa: CASSLRWSAAWVEQYF; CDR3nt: TGTGCCAGCAGCTTGAGATGGTCGGCCGCGTGGGTCGAGCAGTACTTC